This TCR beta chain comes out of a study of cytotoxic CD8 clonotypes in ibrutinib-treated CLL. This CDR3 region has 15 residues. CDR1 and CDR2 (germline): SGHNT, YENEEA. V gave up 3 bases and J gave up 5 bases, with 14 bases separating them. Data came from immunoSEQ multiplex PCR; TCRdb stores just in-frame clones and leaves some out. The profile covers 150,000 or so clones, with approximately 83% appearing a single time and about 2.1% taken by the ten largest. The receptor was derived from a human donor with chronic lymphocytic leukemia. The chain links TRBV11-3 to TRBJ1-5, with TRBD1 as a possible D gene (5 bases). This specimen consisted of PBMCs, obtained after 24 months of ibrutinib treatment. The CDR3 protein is CASSFDDSNYQPQHF. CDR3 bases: TGTGCCAGCAGCTTTGACGACAGTAATTATCAGCCCCAGCATTTT.